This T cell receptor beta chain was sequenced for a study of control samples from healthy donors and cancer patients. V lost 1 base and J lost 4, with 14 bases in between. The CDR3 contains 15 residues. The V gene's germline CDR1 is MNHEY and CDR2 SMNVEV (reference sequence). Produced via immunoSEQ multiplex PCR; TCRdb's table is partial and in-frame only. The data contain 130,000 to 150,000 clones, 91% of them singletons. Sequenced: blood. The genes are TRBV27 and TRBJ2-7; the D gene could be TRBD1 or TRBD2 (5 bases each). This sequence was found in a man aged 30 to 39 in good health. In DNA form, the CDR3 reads TGTGCCAGCAGTTTATACCGGGACGGAAAATACGAGCAGTACTTC. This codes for CASSLYRDGKYEQYF.